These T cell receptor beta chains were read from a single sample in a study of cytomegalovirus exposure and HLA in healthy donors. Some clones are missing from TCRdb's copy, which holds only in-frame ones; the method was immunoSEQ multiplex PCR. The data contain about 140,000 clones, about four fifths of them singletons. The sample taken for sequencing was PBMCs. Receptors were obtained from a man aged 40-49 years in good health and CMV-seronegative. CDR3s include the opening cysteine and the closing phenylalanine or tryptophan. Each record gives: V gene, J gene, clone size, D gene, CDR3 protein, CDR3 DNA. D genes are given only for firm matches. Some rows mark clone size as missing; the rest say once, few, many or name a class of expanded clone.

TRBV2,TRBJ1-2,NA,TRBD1,CASSARTGDYGYTF,TGTGCCAGCAGTGCCCGGACAGGGGACTATGGCTACACCTTC
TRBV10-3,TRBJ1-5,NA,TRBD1,CAISSNRGLKEPQHF,TGTGCCATCAGTTCAAACAGGGGGCTCAAGGAGCCCCAGCATTTT
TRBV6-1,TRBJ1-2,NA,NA,CASSETFGYTF,TGTGCCAGCAGTGAAACTTTTGGCTACACCTTC
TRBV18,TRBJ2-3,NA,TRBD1,CASSSAPQGPTSTDTQYF,TGTGCCAGCTCATCCGCGCCACAGGGGCCGACTAGCACAGATACGCAGTATTTT
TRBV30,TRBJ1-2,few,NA,CAWSVQNGYTF,TGTGCCTGGAGTGTACAGAACGGCTACACCTTC
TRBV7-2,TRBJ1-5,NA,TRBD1,CASSLGSRGQLLHQPQHF,TGTGCCAGCAGCTTAGGCAGCAGGGGGCAGTTATTACATCAGCCCCAGCATTTT
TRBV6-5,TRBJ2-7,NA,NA,CASSSTRTYEQYF,TGTGCCAGCAGTTCGACACGGACCTACGAGCAGTACTTC
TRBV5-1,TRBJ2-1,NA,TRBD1,CASSQRDRGLEQFF,TGCGCCAGCAGCCAGCGGGACAGGGGGCTTGAGCAGTTCTTC
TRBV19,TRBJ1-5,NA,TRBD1,CASSIRQGWDNQPQHF,TGTGCCAGTAGTATACGACAGGGTTGGGACAATCAGCCCCAGCATTTT
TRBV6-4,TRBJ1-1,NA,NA,CASREEQSLNTEAFF,TGTGCCAGCAGAGAAGAACAGTCACTGAACACTGAAGCTTTCTTT
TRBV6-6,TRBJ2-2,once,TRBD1,CASRPGQGVSGELFF,TGTGCCAGCAGGCCGGGACAGGGAGTTTCCGGGGAGCTGTTTTTT
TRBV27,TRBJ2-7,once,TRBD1,CASSPRQGGEQYF,TGTGCCAGCAGCCCACGACAGGGGGGCGAGCAGTACTTC
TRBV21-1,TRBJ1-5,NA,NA,CASSLSPQHF,TGTGCCAGCAGCCTCTCGCCCCAGCATTTT
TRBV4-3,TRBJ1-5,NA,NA,CASSQDHRVEQPQHF,TGCGCCAGCAGCCAGGACCACAGGGTCGAACAGCCCCAGCATTTT
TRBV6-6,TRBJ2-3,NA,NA,CATIRLVSDTQYF,TGTGCCACCATTCGACTAGTATCAGATACGCAGTATTTT
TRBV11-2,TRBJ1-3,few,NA,CASTGHFSGNTIYF,TGTGCCAGCACCGGACATTTCTCTGGAAACACCATATATTTT
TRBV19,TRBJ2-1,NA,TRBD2,CASSIGGLAGGDEQFF,TGTGCCAGTAGTATAGGTGGCCTAGCGGGGGGGGATGAGCAGTTCTTC
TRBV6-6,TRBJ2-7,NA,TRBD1,CAIRDRVAYEQYF,TGTGCCATTCGGGACAGGGTCGCCTACGAGCAGTACTTC
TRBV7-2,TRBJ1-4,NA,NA,CASSLKRGIDEKLFF,TGTGCCAGCAGCTTAAAAAGAGGGATCGATGAAAAACTGTTTTTT
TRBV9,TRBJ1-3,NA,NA,CASSMGGSSGNTIYF,TGTGCCAGCAGCATGGGGGGGAGCTCTGGAAACACCATATATTTT
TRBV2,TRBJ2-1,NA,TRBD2,CASSGHLSSGVTNEQFF,TGTGCCAGCAGTGGCCACCTCTCTAGCGGGGTTACGAATGAGCAGTTCTTC
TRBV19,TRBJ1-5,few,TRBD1,CASRSFGTGGAEPQHF,TGTGCCAGCCGTTCGTTCGGGACAGGGGGCGCGGAGCCCCAGCATTTT
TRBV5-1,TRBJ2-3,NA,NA,CASNEPSTDTQYF,TGCGCCAGCAACGAGCCCAGCACAGATACGCAGTATTTT